Listed below are T cell receptor beta chains from one sample, sequenced in a study of cytomegalovirus exposure and HLA in healthy donors. This table comes from immunoSEQ multiplex PCR, and its TCRdb copy is limited to in-frame clones, with some not included. The sample has hundreds of thousands of clones, 82% seen once. Source material: PBMCs. The receptors derive from a man in his forties or fifties in good health and CMV-seropositive. Each CDR3 is given with its conserved first and last residue. The D gene is left open where the match is weak. Size values are once, few and many counts, or a class for expanded clones, and some rows have none.

NA,TRBV5-1,NA,TRBJ1-5,13,TGCGCCAGCAGAGAGGATAGCAATCAGCCCCAGCATTTT,CASREDSNQPQHF
NA,TRBV2,few,TRBJ1-1,11,TGTGCCAGCAGAGGCGGGCAGGAGGCTTTCTTT,CASRGGQEAFF
TRBD2,TRBV15,few,TRBJ2-1,16,TGTGCCACCAGCTTGGGTAGCGGGAGCTCCTACAATGAGCAGTTCTTC,CATSLGSGSSYNEQFF
NA,TRBV5-4,few,TRBJ2-1,14,TGTGCCAGCAGCAAGGATACTAGGGCCAATGAGCAGTTCTTC,CASSKDTRANEQFF
NA,TRBV7-9,few,TRBJ1-4,17,TGTGCCAGCAGCCCACAGGCAGGATATGCAACTAATGAAAAACTGTTTTTT,CASSPQAGYATNEKLFF
TRBD2,TRBV9,NA,TRBJ2-3,17,TGTGCCAGCAGCGTGGGGACTAGCGGGCGCCCGATGAATACGCAGTATTTT,CASSVGTSGRPMNTQYF
TRBD1,TRBV5-8,NA,TRBJ1-1,14,TGTGCCGGTAAGGGGGCGGGGAGGAACACTGAAGCTTTCTTT,CAGKGAGRNTEAFF
NA,TRBV6-5,NA,TRBJ1-2,15,TGTGCCAGCAGTTACAGCCTGGGGGGAGGTTATGGCTACACCTTC,CASSYSLGGGYGYTF
NA,TRBV6-5,few,TRBJ2-7,12,TGTGCCAGCAGTAAACACAACAACGAGCAGTACTTC,CASSKHNNEQYF
NA,TRBV28,NA,TRBJ1-4,16,TGTGCCAGCAGGGCCCCAGGGGTAGGCTTTAGTGAAAAACTGTTTTTT,CASRAPGVGFSEKLFF
TRBD1,TRBV28,few,TRBJ1-2,14,TGTGCCACTTCTTGGCAGGGGGCTAACTATGGCTACACCTTC,CATSWQGANYGYTF
TRBD2,TRBV9,NA,TRBJ2-1,15,TGTGCCAGCAGCGCGGGACTAGGTGACTACAATGAGCAGTTCTTC,CASSAGLGDYNEQFF